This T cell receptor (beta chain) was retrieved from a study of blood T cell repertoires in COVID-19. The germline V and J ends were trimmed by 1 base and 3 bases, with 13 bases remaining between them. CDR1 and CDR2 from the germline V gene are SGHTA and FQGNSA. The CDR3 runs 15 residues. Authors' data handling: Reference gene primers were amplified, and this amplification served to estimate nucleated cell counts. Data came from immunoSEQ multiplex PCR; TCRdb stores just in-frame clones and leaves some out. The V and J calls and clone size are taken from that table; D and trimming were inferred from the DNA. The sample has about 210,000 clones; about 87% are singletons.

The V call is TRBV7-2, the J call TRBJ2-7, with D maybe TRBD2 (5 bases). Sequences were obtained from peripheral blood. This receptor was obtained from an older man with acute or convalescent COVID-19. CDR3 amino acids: CASSLGGSQIYEQYF. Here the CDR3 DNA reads TGTGCCAGCAGCTTAGGAGGGAGCCAGATCTACGAGCAGTACTTC.